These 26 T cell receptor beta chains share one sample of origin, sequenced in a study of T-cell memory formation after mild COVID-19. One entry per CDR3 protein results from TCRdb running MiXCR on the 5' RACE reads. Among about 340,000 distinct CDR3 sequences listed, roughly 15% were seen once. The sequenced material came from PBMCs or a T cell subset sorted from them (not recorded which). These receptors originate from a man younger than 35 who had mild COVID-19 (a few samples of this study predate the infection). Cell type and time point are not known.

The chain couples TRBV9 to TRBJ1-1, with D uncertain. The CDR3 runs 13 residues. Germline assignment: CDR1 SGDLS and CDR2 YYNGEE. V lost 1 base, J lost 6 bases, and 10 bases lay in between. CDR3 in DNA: TGTGCCAGCAGCGTACGGTCGGAGGCTGAAGCTTTCTTT. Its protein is CASSVRSEAEAFF.

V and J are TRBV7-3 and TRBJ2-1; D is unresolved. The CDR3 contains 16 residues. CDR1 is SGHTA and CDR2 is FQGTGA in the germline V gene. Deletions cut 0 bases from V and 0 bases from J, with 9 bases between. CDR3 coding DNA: TGTGCCAGCAGCTTAACTGGGCGGAGCTCCTACAATGAGCAGTTCTTC. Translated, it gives CASSLTGRSSYNEQFF.

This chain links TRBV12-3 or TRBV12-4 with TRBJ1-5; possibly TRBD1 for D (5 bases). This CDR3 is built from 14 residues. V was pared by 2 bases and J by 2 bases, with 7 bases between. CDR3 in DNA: TGTGCCAGCAGTTTAATGACAGGCAATCAGCCCCAGCATTTT. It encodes CASSLMTGNQPQHF.

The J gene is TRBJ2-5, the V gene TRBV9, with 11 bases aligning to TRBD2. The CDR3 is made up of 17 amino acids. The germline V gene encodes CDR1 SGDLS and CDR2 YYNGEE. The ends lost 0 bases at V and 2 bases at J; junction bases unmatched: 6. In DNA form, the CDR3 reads TGTGCCAGCAGCGTAGATAAACTAGCGGGGGTACAAGAGACCCAGTACTTC. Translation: CASSVDKLAGVQETQYF.

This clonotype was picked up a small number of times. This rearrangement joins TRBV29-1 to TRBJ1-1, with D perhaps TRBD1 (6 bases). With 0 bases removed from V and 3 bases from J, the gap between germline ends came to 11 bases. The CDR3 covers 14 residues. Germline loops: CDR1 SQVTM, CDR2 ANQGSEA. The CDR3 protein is CSVEERGRYTEAFF. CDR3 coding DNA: TGCAGCGTTGAAGAACGGGGGCGGTACACTGAAGCTTTCTTT. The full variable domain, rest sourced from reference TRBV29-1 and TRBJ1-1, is SAVISQKPSRDICQRGTSLTIQCQVDSQVTMMFWYRQQPGQSLTLIATANQGSEATYESGFVIDKFPISRPNLTFSTLTVSNMSPEDSSIYLCSVEERGRYTEAFFGQGTRLTVV.

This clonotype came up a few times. CDR3 coding DNA: TGCAGCGTTGAATCCCACCTAGGGTGGGTGCAGTTCTTC. It is translated as CSVESHLGWVQFF. The genes are TRBV29-1 and TRBJ2-1; D gene unclear. Germline CDR1 reads SQVTM; CDR2 reads ANQGSEA. The V and J ends lost 2 bases and 12 bases respectively, with 17 bases between them. CDR3 size: 13 residues.

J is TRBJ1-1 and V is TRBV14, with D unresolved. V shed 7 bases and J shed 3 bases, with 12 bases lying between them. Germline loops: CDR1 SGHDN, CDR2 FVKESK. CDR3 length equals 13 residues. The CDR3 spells CASNLQEDTEAFF. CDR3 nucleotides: TGTGCCAGCAATCTTCAGGAGGACACTGAAGCTTTCTTT.

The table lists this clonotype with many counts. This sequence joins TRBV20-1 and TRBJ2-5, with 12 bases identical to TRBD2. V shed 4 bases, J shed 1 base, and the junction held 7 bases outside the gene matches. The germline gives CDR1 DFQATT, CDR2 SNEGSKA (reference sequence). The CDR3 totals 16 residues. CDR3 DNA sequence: TGCAGTGCTACTAGCGGGGGGGCCGGTCGCCAAGAGACCCAGTACTTC. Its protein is CSATSGGAGRQETQYF.

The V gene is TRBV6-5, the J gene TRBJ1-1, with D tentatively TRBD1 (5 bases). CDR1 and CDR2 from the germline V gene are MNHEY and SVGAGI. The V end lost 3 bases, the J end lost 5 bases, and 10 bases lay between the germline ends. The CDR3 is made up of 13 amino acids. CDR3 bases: TGTGCCAGCAGTTATGGGGGATGGACTGAAGCTTTCTTT. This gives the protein CASSYGGWTEAFF.

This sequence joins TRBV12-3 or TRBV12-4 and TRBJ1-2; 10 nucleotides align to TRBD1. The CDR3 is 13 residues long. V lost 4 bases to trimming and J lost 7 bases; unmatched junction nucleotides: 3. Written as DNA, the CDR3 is TGTGCCAGCAGTTCGGACAGGGGGTCTGGCTACACCTTC. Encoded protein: CASSSDRGSGYTF.

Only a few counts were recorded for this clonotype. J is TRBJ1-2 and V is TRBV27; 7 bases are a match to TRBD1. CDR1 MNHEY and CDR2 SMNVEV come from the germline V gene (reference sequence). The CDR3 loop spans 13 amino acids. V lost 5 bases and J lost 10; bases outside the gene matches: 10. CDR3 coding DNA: TGTGCCAGCAGTAACCCGGGACAGATTTACTACACCTTC. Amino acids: CASSNPGQIYYTF.

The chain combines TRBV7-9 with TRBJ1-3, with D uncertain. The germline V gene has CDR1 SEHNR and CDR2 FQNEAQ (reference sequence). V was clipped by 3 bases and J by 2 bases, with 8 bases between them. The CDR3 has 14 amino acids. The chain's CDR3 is CASSFAVTGNTIYF. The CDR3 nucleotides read TGTGCCAGCAGCTTCGCGGTAACTGGAAACACCATATATTTT.

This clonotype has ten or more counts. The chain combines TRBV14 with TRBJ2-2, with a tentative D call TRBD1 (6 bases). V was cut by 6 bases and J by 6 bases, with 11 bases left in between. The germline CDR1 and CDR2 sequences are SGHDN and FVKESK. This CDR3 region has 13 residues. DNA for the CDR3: TGTGCCAGCAGGCCACAGGGTCCCGGGGAGCTGTTTTTT. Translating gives CASRPQGPGELFF.

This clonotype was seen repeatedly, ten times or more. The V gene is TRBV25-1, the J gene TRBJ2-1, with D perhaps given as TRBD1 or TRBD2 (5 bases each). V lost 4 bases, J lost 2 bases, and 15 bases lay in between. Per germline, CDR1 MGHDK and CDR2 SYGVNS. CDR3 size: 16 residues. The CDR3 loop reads CASSGHSEGPYNEQFF. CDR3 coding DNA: TGTGCCAGCAGTGGACATTCCGAGGGGCCCTACAATGAGCAGTTCTTC.

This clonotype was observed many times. CDR3 sequence reads: CSAVFDRGVYEQYV. CDR3 in DNA: TGCAGCGCAGTTTTTGACAGGGGCGTCTACGAGCAGTACGTC. The rearrangement links TRBV20-1 to TRBJ2-7; 8 bases align to TRBD1. Germline V gene data show CDR1 as DFQATT and CDR2 as SNEGSKA (reference sequence). The length of the CDR3 is 14 residues.

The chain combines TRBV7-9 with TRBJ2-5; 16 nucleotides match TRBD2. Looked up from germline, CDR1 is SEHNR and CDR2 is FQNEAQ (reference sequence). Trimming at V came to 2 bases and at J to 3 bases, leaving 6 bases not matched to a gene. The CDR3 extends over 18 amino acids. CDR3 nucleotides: TGTGCCAGCAGCTTACTGGGACTAGCGGGGGGGACGAAAGAGACCCAGTACTTC. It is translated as CASSLLGLAGGTKETQYF.

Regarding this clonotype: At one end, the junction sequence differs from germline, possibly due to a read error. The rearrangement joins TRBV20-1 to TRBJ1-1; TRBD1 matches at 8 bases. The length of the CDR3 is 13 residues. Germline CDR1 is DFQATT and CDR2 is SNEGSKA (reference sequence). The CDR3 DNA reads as TGCAGTGCTGTAAGGGACAGGAACTCTGAAGCTTTCTTT. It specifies CSAVRDRNSEAFF.

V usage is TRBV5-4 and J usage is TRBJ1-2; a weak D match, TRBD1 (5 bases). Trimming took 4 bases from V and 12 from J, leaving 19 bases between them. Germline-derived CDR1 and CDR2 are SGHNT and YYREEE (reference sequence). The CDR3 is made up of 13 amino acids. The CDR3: CASSPDSTSENTF. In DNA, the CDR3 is TGTGCCAGCAGCCCCGACAGCACAAGCGAGAACACCTTC.

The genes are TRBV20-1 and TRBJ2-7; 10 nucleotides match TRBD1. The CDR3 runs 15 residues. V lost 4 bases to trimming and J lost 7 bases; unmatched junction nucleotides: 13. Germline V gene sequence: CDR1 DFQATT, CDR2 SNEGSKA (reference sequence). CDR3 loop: CSAKPPSGTGVEQYF. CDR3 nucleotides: TGCAGTGCTAAACCGCCATCCGGGACAGGGGTGGAGCAGTACTTC.

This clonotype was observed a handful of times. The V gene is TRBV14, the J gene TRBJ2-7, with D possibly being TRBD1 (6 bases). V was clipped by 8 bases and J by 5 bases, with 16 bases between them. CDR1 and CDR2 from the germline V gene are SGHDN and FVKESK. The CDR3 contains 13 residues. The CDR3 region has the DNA TGTGCCAGCGCCAGGGGCGAATGGGACGAGCAGTACTTC. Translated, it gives CASARGEWDEQYF.

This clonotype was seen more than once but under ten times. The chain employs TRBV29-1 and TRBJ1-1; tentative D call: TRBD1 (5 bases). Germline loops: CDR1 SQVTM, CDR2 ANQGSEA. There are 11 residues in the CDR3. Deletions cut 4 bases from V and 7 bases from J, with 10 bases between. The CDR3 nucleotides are TGCAGCGTTGTCGGGGGGGGTGAAGCTTTCTTT. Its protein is CSVVGGGEAFF.

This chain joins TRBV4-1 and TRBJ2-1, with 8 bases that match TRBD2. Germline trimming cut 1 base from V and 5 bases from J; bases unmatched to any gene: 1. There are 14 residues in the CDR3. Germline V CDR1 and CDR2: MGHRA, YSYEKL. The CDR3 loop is CASSQAGGDNEQFF. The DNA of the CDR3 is TGCGCCAGCAGCCAAGCGGGGGGGGACAATGAGCAGTTCTTC.

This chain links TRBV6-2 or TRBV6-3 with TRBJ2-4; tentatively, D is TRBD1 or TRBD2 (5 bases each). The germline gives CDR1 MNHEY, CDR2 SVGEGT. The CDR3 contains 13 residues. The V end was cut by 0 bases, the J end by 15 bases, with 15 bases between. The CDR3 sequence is CASSYSPGTKTYF. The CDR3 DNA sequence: TGTGCCAGCAGTTACTCCCCCGGGACGAAAACGTACTTC.

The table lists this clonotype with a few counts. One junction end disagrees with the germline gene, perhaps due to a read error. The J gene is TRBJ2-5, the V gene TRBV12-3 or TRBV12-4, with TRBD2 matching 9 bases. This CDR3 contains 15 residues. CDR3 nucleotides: TGTGCCAGCAGCTTAGGGGTAGCGGGGGTCGAGACCCAGTACTTC. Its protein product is CASSLGVAGVETQYF.

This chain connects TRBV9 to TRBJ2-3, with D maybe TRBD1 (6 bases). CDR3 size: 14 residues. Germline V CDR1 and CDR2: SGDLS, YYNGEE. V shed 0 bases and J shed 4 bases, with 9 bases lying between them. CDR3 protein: CASSVAGDADTQYF. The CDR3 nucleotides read TGTGCCAGCAGCGTAGCAGGGGACGCAGATACGCAGTATTTT.

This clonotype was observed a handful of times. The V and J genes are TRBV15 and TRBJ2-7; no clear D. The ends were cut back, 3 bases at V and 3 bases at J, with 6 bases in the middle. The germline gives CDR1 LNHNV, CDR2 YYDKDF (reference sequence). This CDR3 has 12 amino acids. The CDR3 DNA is TGTGCCACCAGCAGTCATGGCTACGAGCAGTACGTC. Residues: CATSSHGYEQYV.